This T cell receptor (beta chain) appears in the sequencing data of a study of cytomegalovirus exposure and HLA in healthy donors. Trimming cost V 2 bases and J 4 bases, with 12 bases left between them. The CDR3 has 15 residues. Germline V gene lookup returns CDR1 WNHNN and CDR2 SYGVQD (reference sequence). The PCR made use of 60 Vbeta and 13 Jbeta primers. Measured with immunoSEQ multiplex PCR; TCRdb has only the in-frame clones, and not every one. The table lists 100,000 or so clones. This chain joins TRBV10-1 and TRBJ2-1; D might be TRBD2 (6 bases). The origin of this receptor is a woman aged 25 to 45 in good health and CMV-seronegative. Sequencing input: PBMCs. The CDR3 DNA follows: TGCGCCAGCAGTGAGCGGAGGGCCGGATACAATGAGCAGTTCTTC. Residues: CASSERRAGYNEQFF.